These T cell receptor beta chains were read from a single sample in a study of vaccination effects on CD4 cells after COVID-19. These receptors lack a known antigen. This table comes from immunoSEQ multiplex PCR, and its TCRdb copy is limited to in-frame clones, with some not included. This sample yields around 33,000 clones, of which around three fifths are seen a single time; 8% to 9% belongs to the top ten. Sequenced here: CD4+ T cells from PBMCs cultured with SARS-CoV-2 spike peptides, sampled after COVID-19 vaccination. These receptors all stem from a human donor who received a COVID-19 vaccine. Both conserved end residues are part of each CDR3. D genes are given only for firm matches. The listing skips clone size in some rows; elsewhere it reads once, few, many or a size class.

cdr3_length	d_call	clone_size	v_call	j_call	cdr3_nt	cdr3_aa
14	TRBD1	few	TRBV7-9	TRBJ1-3	TGTGCCAGCAGCCACACAGGGGGCAGAAACACCATATATTTT	CASSHTGGRNTIYF
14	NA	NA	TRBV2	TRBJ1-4	TGTGCCAGCATACTAGAATTAGCTAATGAAAAACTGTTTTTT	CASILELANEKLFF
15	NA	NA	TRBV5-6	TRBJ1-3	TGTGCCAGCAGCTTGGTTGGGGGCTCTGGAAACACCATATATTTT	CASSLVGGSGNTIYF
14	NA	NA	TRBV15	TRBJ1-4	TGTGCCACCAGCAGATGGGGGGCGAATGAAAAACTGTTTTTT	CATSRWGANEKLFF
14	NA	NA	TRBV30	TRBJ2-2	TGTGCCTGGAGCCCAGGCCCAAACACCGGGGAGCTGTTTTTT	CAWSPGPNTGELFF
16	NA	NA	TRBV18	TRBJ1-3	TGTGCCAGCTCACCACTTGCGGACAGCTCTGGAAACACCATATATTTT	CASSPLADSSGNTIYF
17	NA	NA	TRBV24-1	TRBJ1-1	TGTGCCACCAGTGATTCCCCCACGGGGGGCCAGAACACTGAAGCTTTCTTT	CATSDSPTGGQNTEAFF
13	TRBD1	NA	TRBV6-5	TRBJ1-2	TGTGCCAGCAGTTACGGGACAGAGATCGGCTACACCTTC	CASSYGTEIGYTF
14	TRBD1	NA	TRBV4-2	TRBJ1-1	TGTGCCAGCAGCTCACGACGGACAGGGAAAGAAGCTTTCTTT	CASSSRRTGKEAFF
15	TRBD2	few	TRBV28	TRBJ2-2	TGTGCCAGCGGAACTAGCGGGAGGGCCACCGGGGAGCTGTTTTTT	CASGTSGRATGELFF
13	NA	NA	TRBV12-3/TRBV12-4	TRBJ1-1	TGTGCCAGCAGTTCAGGCTTTAACACTGAAGCTTTCTTT	CASSSGFNTEAFF
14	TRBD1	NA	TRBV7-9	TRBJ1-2	TGTGCCAGCAGCTTGCAGGGGGTTTACTATGGCTACACCTTC	CASSLQGVYYGYTF
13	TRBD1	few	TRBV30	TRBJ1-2	TGTGCCTGGAGCCCGACAGGGAGAACTGGCTACACCTTC	CAWSPTGRTGYTF
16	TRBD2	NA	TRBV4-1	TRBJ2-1	TGCGCCAGCAGCCAATTCACTAGCGGGGCCTACAATGAGCAGTTCTTC	CASSQFTSGAYNEQFF
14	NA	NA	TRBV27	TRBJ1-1	TGTGCCAGCAGTTACCTCGACAGAAACACTGAAGCTTTCTTT	CASSYLDRNTEAFF
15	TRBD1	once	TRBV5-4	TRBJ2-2	TGTGCCAGCAGCTTTATGGACAGGGGGGCCGGGGAGCTGTTTTTT	CASSFMDRGAGELFF
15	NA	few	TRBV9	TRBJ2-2	TGTGCCAGCTCTATTGGGACGGTGAACACCGGGGAGCTGTTTTTT	CASSIGTVNTGELFF
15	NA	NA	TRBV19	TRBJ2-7	TGTGCCAGTAGTCCCCCCCGCCCTCAAAGCGACGAGCAGTACTTC	CASSPPRPQSDEQYF
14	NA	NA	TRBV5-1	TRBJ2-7	TGCGCCAGCAGCTTCCGACGGTGGGCTCGGGAGCAGTACTTC	CASSFRRWAREQYF
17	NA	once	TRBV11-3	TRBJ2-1	TGTGCCAGCAGCTCGGCCGGGACATCCACCCTAAACAATGAGCAGTTCTTC	CASSSAGTSTLNNEQFF
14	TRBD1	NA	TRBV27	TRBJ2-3	TGTGCCAGCCGAATACAGGGGGCTTGGGATACGCAGTATTTT	CASRIQGAWDTQYF
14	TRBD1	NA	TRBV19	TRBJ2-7	TGTGCCAGTAGTAGAGAGACAGGGTTGTACGAGCAGTACTTC	CASSRETGLYEQYF